This T cell receptor beta chain was recorded in a study of radiation and T cells in renal cell carcinoma. Findings and limits, study-wide: In blood, top tumor clones expanded by 2 weeks, shrinking by 4.

Produced via immunoSEQ multiplex PCR; TCRdb's table is partial and in-frame only. The sample has approximately 140,000 clones, around 90% seen once. This clone was seen only a few times. Its antigen remains unidentified. Other DNA sequences in this specimen translate into the identical CDR3. The CDR3 contains 13 residues. The V gene lost 2 bases and the J gene lost 2 bases, with 7 bases spanning the gap. Germline CDR1 GTSNPN, CDR2 SVGIG (reference sequence). Time point in this sample: baseline pretreatment blood. The treatment denotes: 15 Gy SBRT to primary tumor, nephrectomy 4 weeks later. This receptor was taken from a woman aged 70 to 79 with renal cell carcinoma. The sequencing used blood, collected from a patient whose treatment included radiotherapy and nephrectomy. The V call is TRBV30, the J call TRBJ1-5; D unclear. The CDR3 DNA sequence: TGTGCCTGGAGTAGTGGAGGCAATCAGCCCCAGCATTTT. Amino acids: CAWSSGGNQPQHF.